This T cell receptor (beta chain) was observed in a study of cytomegalovirus exposure and HLA in healthy donors. The V gene end was trimmed by 6 bases and the J gene end by 3 bases; junction bases not matched to a gene: 11. CDR3 length equals 16 residues. Germline V gene lookup returns CDR1 MDHEN and CDR2 SYDVKM. Primers included in the PCR were 60 Vbeta and 13 Jbeta primers. The table came from immunoSEQ multiplex PCR; TCRdb's copy has only in-frame clones and leaves some out. Of about 160,000 clones listed, approximately 86% are singletons. Findings and caveats of the study: A list of approximately 150 TCR beta chains associated with cytomegalovirus was given. The authors excluded some V segments, including TRBV6-2 and TRBV6-3, as indistinguishable.

About this clone: Its target is not known.

The specimen sequenced was PBMCs. The source is a woman between 18 and 29 years old in good health and CMV-seronegative. The chain combines TRBV28 with TRBJ1-5; 7 bases map to TRBD1. The CDR3 reads CASSPTGQGVNQPQHF. The DNA of the CDR3 is TGTGCCAGCAGCCCGACGGGCCAGGGGGTCAATCAGCCCCAGCATTTT.